This TCR beta chain was observed in a study of T cells after yellow fever vaccination. Study observations and caveats: At around 96% for CD4 and over 80% for CD8, most primary-vaccination clones showed up again after the booster. A minor fraction of clonotypes spanned both CD4 and CD8 compartments.

The V gene's germline CDR1 is MGHRA and CDR2 YSYEKL. V lost 8 bases and J 2 bases, leaving 16 bases between the germline ends. The CDR3 covers 14 residues. As for this clonotype: Its antigen is as yet unknown.

One entry per CDR3 protein, called by TCRdb with MiXCR from the 5' RACE reads. The sample lists around 310,000 distinct CDR3 sequences, 3.6% seen once, with roughly a quarter in the top ten. This TCR derives from a young man who received the YFV17D yellow fever vaccine. Specimen: PBMCs, collected on the day of the yellow fever booster vaccination. This chain links TRBV4-1 with TRBJ2-7; unclear D gene. The CDR3 nucleotides are TGCGCCAGCCACGTGGCCGATCCTGCCTACGAGCAGTACGTC. It specifies CASHVADPAYEQYV.